The 20 T cell receptor beta chains given below trace back to one sample, sequenced in a study of CD8 T cells in Susac syndrome. RNA amounts of roughly 0.5 to 1 ug underwent reverse transcription with random hexamers. TCRdb redid the calling of the immunoSEQ multiplex PCR reads with MiXCR, one entry per CDR3 protein. The sample includes about 240,000 distinct CDR3 sequences, 90% to 97% of them seen just once. Material for sequencing was CD4+ T cells from PBMCs. These receptors all stem from a human donor with Susac syndrome.

This clonotype was observed a single time. The chain carries TRBV27 and TRBJ1-1; 10 nucleotides line up with TRBD1. The CDR3 length is 13 residues. With V trimmed by 5 bases and J by 8 bases, 5 bases remained unmatched. CDR1 and CDR2 from the germline V gene are MNHEY and SMNVEV (reference sequence). The CDR3 DNA reads TGTGCCAGCAGTCCCCGACAGGGGGCGGAAGCTTTCTTT. It encodes CASSPRQGAEAFF.

The DNA of the CDR3 is TGTGCCAGCTCCCTTTCGGAGGGGGCGTATGGCTACACCTTC. Its translation is CASSLSEGAYGYTF. V is TRBV12-3 or TRBV12-4 and J is TRBJ1-2, with 7 bases fitting TRBD1. Germline trimming cut 8 bases from V and 5 bases from J; bases unmatched to any gene: 11. The CDR3 is made up of 14 amino acids.

The chain combines TRBV20-1 with TRBJ1-1; TRBD1 is a possible D gene (5 bases). Germline CDR1 DFQATT, CDR2 SNEGSKA (reference sequence). The germline V and J ends were trimmed by 5 bases and 0 bases, with 16 bases remaining between them. The CDR3 runs 15 residues. CDR3 nucleotides: TGCAGTGCTCCAAATCGACAGATGATGAACACTGAAGCTTTCTTT. It encodes CSAPNRQMMNTEAFF.

J is TRBJ2-7 and V is TRBV30; D unresolved. The CDR3 covers 12 residues. Germline values: CDR1 GTSNPN, CDR2 SVGIG (reference sequence). Between the trimmed V and J ends, which lost 0 bases and 2 bases, there was a span of 5 bases. The CDR3 region is CAWSVKPYEQYF. As DNA, the CDR3 is TGTGCCTGGAGTGTGAAGCCCTACGAGCAGTACTTC.

The chain is built from TRBV13 and TRBJ1-2; 7 nucleotides align to TRBD1. The germline CDR1 and CDR2 sequences are PRHDT and FYEKMQ (reference sequence). The junction had 15 bases not matched to a gene; V was cut back by 5 bases and J by 0 bases. The CDR3 contains 18 residues. CDR3 sequence: CASSNHLTGPTTNYGYTF. The CDR3 nucleotides are TGTGCCAGCAGCAACCACCTGACAGGGCCAACAACTAACTATGGCTACACCTTC.

This sequence joins TRBV14 and TRBJ2-1, with a possible D match to TRBD2 (6 bases). The CDR3 totals 16 residues. Between the trimmed V and J ends, which lost 4 bases and 9 bases, there was a span of 22 bases. Looked up from germline, CDR1 is SGHDN and CDR2 is FVKESK. The CDR3 sequence is CASSPLDYPLGGEQFF. The CDR3 DNA is TGTGCCAGCAGCCCGTTGGACTACCCTTTGGGCGGTGAGCAGTTCTTC.

J is TRBJ2-5 and V is TRBV4-2; D might be TRBD2 (5 bases). CDR1 is LGHNA, CDR2 YNFKEQ, per germline. The CDR3 length is 15 residues. Trimming removed 1 base from V and 1 base from J, with 10 bases in between. Here the CDR3 reads CASSQASGAQETQYF. DNA for the CDR3: TGTGCCAGCAGCCAAGCGAGCGGAGCCCAAGAGACCCAGTACTTC.

This chain uses TRBV18 with TRBJ2-7; D perhaps matches TRBD1 (5 bases). V lost 0 bases and J 3 bases, leaving 12 bases between the germline ends. The germline gives CDR1 KGHSH, CDR2 LQKENI. This CDR3 has 15 residues. The CDR3 loop is CASSPPMGHRYEQYF. The CDR3 region has the DNA TGTGCCAGCTCACCACCGATGGGGCACCGCTACGAGCAGTACTTC.

The rearrangement joins TRBV9 to TRBJ2-1, with TRBD2 matching 8 bases. CDR3 size: 15 residues. Germline CDR1 is SGDLS and CDR2 is YYNGEE. The V segment lost 0 bases and the J segment 6 bases; nucleotides outside the gene matches: 5. The CDR3 bases are TGTGCCAGCAGCGTAGGAGGCGGGAGGAGCAATGAGCAGTTCTTC. The encoded protein is CASSVGGGRSNEQFF.

The chain combines TRBV5-1 with TRBJ1-4, with D perhaps TRBD1 (6 bases). Germline loops: CDR1 SGHRS, CDR2 YFSETQ. CDR3 length equals 13 residues. V was trimmed by 4 bases and J by 13 bases, leaving 17 bases between them. The CDR3 is CASSEVQGGGLFF. The DNA of the CDR3 is TGCGCCAGCAGCGAAGTACAGGGTGGAGGACTGTTTTTT.

The V and J genes are TRBV7-3 and TRBJ1-2; D gene uncertain. The V end lost 2 bases, the J end lost 7 bases, and 11 bases lay between the germline ends. CDR1 and CDR2 (germline): SGHTA, FQGTGA. The CDR3 consists of 13 residues. The chain's CDR3 is CASSLDGNSGYTF. Here the CDR3 DNA reads TGTGCCAGCAGCTTAGACGGAAATAGTGGCTACACCTTC.

A note on this clonotype: One end of the junction does not line up with germline, which may come from a read error. This chain uses TRBV7-7 with TRBJ2-1; D is possibly TRBD1 (5 bases). The germline CDR1 and CDR2 sequences are SSHAT and FNYEAQ (reference sequence). The CDR3 is made up of 13 amino acids. Here the CDR3 DNA reads TGTGCTAGCAGCCAGGGAAGCGACAATGAGCAGTTCTTC. Amino acids: CASSQGSDNEQFF.

The rearrangement uses TRBV5-1 and TRBJ2-3; D is unresolved. Trimming shortened V by 3 bases and J by 2 bases, and 13 bases separated the two germline ends. The CDR3 is made up of 15 amino acids. The germline V gene has CDR1 SGHRS and CDR2 YFSETQ. The CDR3 region is CASSWELPNTDTQYF. For the CDR3, the DNA is TGCGCCAGCAGCTGGGAACTTCCGAACACAGATACGCAGTATTTT.

The V call is TRBV29-1, the J call TRBJ1-2; possible D gene TRBD1, 6 bases. V was clipped by 4 bases and J by 6 bases, with 21 bases between them. This CDR3 is 15 amino acids long. The germline V gene has CDR1 SQVTM and CDR2 ANQGSEA. CDR3 loop: CSVAELSGGMDGYTF. The CDR3 DNA sequence: TGCAGCGTTGCGGAACTTTCGGGGGGCATGGATGGCTACACCTTC.

The chain has TRBV6-4 and TRBJ2-3; D unresolved. CDR1 MRHNA and CDR2 SNTAGT come from the germline V gene. This CDR3 region has 13 residues. The ends were cut back, 0 bases at V and 4 bases at J, with 5 bases in the middle. CDR3 loop: CASSDSLADTQYF. The DNA for the CDR3 is TGTGCCAGCAGTGACTCCCTCGCAGATACGCAGTATTTT.

The chain has TRBV10-3 and TRBJ1-1, with a weak D call TRBD1 (6 bases). From germline, CDR1 is ENHRY and CDR2 SYGVKD. Trimming pared 8 bases from V and 4 bases from J, leaving 17 bases between. The CDR3 extends over 14 amino acids. The CDR3 sequence: CAILSVEGGTEAFF. CDR3 DNA: TGTGCCATCTTATCGGTCGAGGGGGGCACTGAAGCTTTCTTT.

CDR3 in amino acids: CASSVSLDEQFF. Here the CDR3 DNA reads TGTGCCAGCAGCGTCTCCCTAGATGAGCAGTTCTTC. The chain combines TRBV9 with TRBJ2-1; D not certain. CDR3 length equals 12 residues. Trimming took 2 bases from V and 8 from J, leaving 8 bases between them. Germline assignment: CDR1 SGDLS and CDR2 YYNGEE.

The rearrangement joins TRBV20-1 to TRBJ1-3; D may be TRBD1 (6 bases). Looked up from germline, CDR1 is DFQATT and CDR2 is SNEGSKA (reference sequence). V was trimmed by 6 bases and J by 0 bases, leaving 15 bases between them. The CDR3 length is 15 residues. The CDR3 sequence is CSAAGHLTSGNTIYF. In DNA form, the CDR3 reads TGCAGTGCCGCGGGACACCTAACCTCTGGAAACACCATATATTTT.

DNA for the CDR3: TGTGCCAGCAGCGTAGCCCCTTACCAAGAGACCCAGTACTTC. It is translated as CASSVAPYQETQYF. This chain links TRBV9 with TRBJ2-5; D gene unclear. From germline, CDR1 is SGDLS and CDR2 YYNGEE. The length of the CDR3 is 14 residues. V lost 0 bases and J 0 bases, leaving 6 bases between the germline ends.

The chain joins TRBV18 to TRBJ1-5, with a tentative D call TRBD1 (5 bases). Germline V CDR1 and CDR2: KGHSH, LQKENI. This CDR3 has 14 amino acids. V was clipped by 0 bases and J by 4 bases, with 7 bases between them. The CDR3 is CASSPPGGNQPQHF. CDR3 DNA: TGTGCCAGCTCACCACCGGGGGGGAATCAGCCCCAGCATTTT.